The rows below give T cell receptor beta chains drawn from one sample of a study of CD8 T cells in ankylosing spondylitis. A single record per CDR3 protein comes from TCRdb applying MiXCR to the 5' RACE reads. The repertoire holds roughly 470,000 distinct CDR3 sequences, with roughly a quarter as singletons. Sequencing used blood, either unsorted or a sorted T cell fraction (not recorded which). The source is a male donor with ankylosing spondylitis. Each CDR3 is given with its conserved first and last residue. A D gene is named only where the DNA matches it firmly. Size is stated for part of the rows, as once, few or many counts, or as a class when the clone is expanded.

DNA,CDR3,J,V,D,size
TGTGCCACCAGTGACTCGACCACAGGGGCGAGTGATGAAAAACTGTTTTTT,CATSDSTTGASDEKLFF,TRBJ1-4,TRBV24-1,TRBD1,few
TGTGCCAGCAGCTTCGACTGGACTAGCACCGGGGAGCTGTTTTTT,CASSFDWTSTGELFF,TRBJ2-2,TRBV7-2,TRBD2,.
TGCGCCAGCAGCTTGAGGACAGACAATACGCAGTATTTT,CASSLRTDNTQYF,TRBJ2-3,TRBV5-1,.,.
TGTGCCAGCAGTGATAGCTGGGCAACAGATACGCAGTATTTT,CASSDSWATDTQYF,TRBJ2-3,TRBV6-4,.,.
TGTGCCATCAGTGAGAGGAGCGAACACACTGAAGCTTTCTTT,CAISERSEHTEAFF,TRBJ1-1,TRBV10-3,.,few
TGTGCCAGCAGCCAAGAGGGGGGGGGCGGAAATACGCAGTATTTT,CASSQEGGGGNTQYF,TRBJ2-3,TRBV3-1,.,.
TGCAGTGCTAGTACCGTCCCTGTAGTGGCCCAGTACTTC,CSASTVPVVAQYF,TRBJ2-5,TRBV20-1,.,.
TGCAGTGCTAGATCGGACGGGACTCAAAACATTCAGTACTTC,CSARSDGTQNIQYF,TRBJ2-4,TRBV20-1,.,few
TGTGCCAGCAGCCCCCGCGGGACAGACCAAGAGACCCAGTACTTC,CASSPRGTDQETQYF,TRBJ2-5,TRBV3-1,.,.
TGTGCCAGCAGCCCCTTCCCAACTAGCGGTAGGGAGACCCAGTACTTC,CASSPFPTSGRETQYF,TRBJ2-5,TRBV7-2,TRBD2,few
TGTGCCAGCAGCTTGGTATGGGGTTCGAACTACGAGCAGTACTTC,CASSLVWGSNYEQYF,TRBJ2-7,TRBV7-9,.,.
TGCGCCAGCAGCGTTCGACAGGGGGCAGATTCACCCCTCCACTTT,CASSVRQGADSPLHF,TRBJ1-6,TRBV5-1,TRBD1,.
TGCAGTGCTAGACAGCCAAGCACCGGGACTAGCCTAACAGATACGCAGTATTTT,CSARQPSTGTSLTDTQYF,TRBJ2-3,TRBV20-1,TRBD2,few
TGCGCCAGCAGCTTGGGACTAGCGCCAAGCTCCTACAATGAGCAGTTCTTC,CASSLGLAPSSYNEQFF,TRBJ2-1,TRBV5-1,TRBD2,few
TGTGCCAGCAGCCAAGATGGAGACGGGAGGATAGATACGCAGTATTTT,CASSQDGDGRIDTQYF,TRBJ2-3,TRBV3-1,TRBD2,.
TGTGCCAGCACCCTAGGCAGGGTGAGCACCGGGGAGCTGTTTTTT,CASTLGRVSTGELFF,TRBJ2-2,TRBV7-2,.,.
TGTGCCAGCAGCTTAGAGGCACGTGCTACGCAGTATTTT,CASSLEARATQYF,TRBJ2-3,TRBV7-7,.,few
TGTGCCACCAGCAGACGCGACGGATACAATGAGCAGTTCTTC,CATSRRDGYNEQFF,TRBJ2-1,TRBV15,.,few
TGTGCCAGCAGTGAATACCGGGCCCCCCAGAAGAACACTGAAGCTTTCTTT,CASSEYRAPQKNTEAFF,TRBJ1-1,TRBV11-2,.,.
TGCGCCAGCAGCCAAGATATGGAAAAGACCCAGTACTTC,CASSQDMEKTQYF,TRBJ2-5,TRBV4-1,.,few
TGCGCCAGCAGTGATGGTAGCGGAGGGAAAGAGACCCAGTACTTC,CASSDGSGGKETQYF,TRBJ2-5,TRBV10-2,.,.
TGTGCCAGCAGCTTAGGAGTAGCGGGAGCTAAGACCCAGTACTTC,CASSLGVAGAKTQYF,TRBJ2-5,TRBV7-2,TRBD2,many
TGCAGCGTTGCCATGACCGGGGAGCTGTTTTTT,CSVAMTGELFF,TRBJ2-2,TRBV29-1,.,.
TGCAGTGCTTACCGGACCTTGAACACTGAAGCTTTCTTT,CSAYRTLNTEAFF,TRBJ1-1,TRBV20-1,.,few
TGCGCCAGCAGCTTGTGGCCGCGCCCGGGGAATGAGCAGTTCTTC,CASSLWPRPGNEQFF,TRBJ2-1,TRBV5-1,.,.
TGTGCCAGCAGCCCCTCTGCGGTTGTAGGGGAGGCCACAGATACGCAGTATTTT,CASSPSAVVGEATDTQYF,TRBJ2-3,TRBV4-2,.,.
TGTGCCAGCAGTTACTCAGACGTGACAGAGACCCAGTACTTC,CASSYSDVTETQYF,TRBJ2-5,TRBV6-5,.,.
TGTGCCAGCAGTTACATGGGGACGGACGATTCACCCCTCCACTTT,CASSYMGTDDSPLHF,TRBJ1-6,TRBV6-2/TRBV6-3,.,.
TGCAGCGTTGTGTCCGGGGGTTTGGTGTTTTTT,CSVVSGGLVFF,TRBJ1-4,TRBV29-1,.,.
TGTGCCAGCAGTGAAGGTGGGGGGCGCCGGAATGAGCAGTTCTTC,CASSEGGGRRNEQFF,TRBJ2-1,TRBV6-1,.,many
TGTGCCAGTAGTAGAGGCGGGAGACTAAATGAGCAGTTCTTC,CASSRGGRLNEQFF,TRBJ2-1,TRBV19,TRBD2,few
TGTGCCAGCACCATACTGCAGGGAGGGACCGGGGAGCTGTTTTTT,CASTILQGGTGELFF,TRBJ2-2,TRBV7-9,TRBD2,.
TGCAGTGCTATGGGGCCCAGCAATCAGCCCCAGCATTTT,CSAMGPSNQPQHF,TRBJ1-5,TRBV20-1,.,few
TGCGCCAGCAGCTTGGATTTTGTGGGTCCCGGAAACACCATATATTTT,CASSLDFVGPGNTIYF,TRBJ1-3,TRBV5-1,.,few
TGTGCCACCAGCAGAGATGCGGTCTACTTTTCGGTCAATGAGCAGTTCTTC,CATSRDAVYFSVNEQFF,TRBJ2-1,TRBV15,.,many
TGTGCCAGCAGCTTCCGGCCGGGACAACTCGACCTGGGCAAAGAGACCCAGTACTTC,CASSFRPGQLDLGKETQYF,TRBJ2-5,TRBV7-7,.,.
TGTGCCACCAGTGATCCGGGACAGGCTAGCAATCAGCCCCAGCATTTT,CATSDPGQASNQPQHF,TRBJ1-5,TRBV24-1,TRBD1,.
TGTGCCAGCAGTGAAAGTAGTTCGAGGGGCCGAAGCTATGGCTACACCTTC,CASSESSSRGRSYGYTF,TRBJ1-2,TRBV2,.,few
TGCGCCAGCAGCCAAGAAACGCGAAGGGATGAGCAGTTCTTC,CASSQETRRDEQFF,TRBJ2-1,TRBV4-1,.,few
TGTGCCAGCTCACCCGTAGCGGGAGGTCGCAATGAGCAGTTCTTC,CASSPVAGGRNEQFF,TRBJ2-1,TRBV18,TRBD2,few
TGTGCCAGCAGTAACTCGCGATTACAGGGGATCTCCTACAATGAGCAGTTCTTC,CASSNSRLQGISYNEQFF,TRBJ2-1,TRBV2,TRBD1,few